One and the same sample provided the 30 T cell receptor beta chains below, sequenced in a study of blood T cell repertoires in COVID-19. Sequencing was performed with immunoSEQ multiplex PCR; in TCRdb, only in-frame clones are kept and a portion is missing. Of tens of thousands of clones in the sample, around 85% were seen once. The sequencing sample was made of peripheral blood. Receptors were obtained from a human donor with acute or convalescent COVID-19. The donor label of this sample is uncertain.

This clone showed up just a few times. The chain is built from TRBV6-1 and TRBJ2-1; D unresolved. The CDR3 consists of 16 residues. The ends were cut back, 3 bases at V and 2 bases at J, with 14 bases in the middle. Germline assignment: CDR1 MNHNS and CDR2 SASEGT. The CDR3 loop is CASSDEVSGPYNEQFF. DNA for the CDR3: TGTGCCAGCAGTGACGAGGTGTCCGGCCCCTACAATGAGCAGTTCTTC.

The rearrangement uses TRBV29-1 and TRBJ1-1; D is perhaps TRBD1 (6 bases). The V gene's germline CDR1 is SQVTM and CDR2 ANQGSEA. This CDR3 comprises 13 residues. Trimming took 6 bases from V and 1 from J, leaving 12 bases between them. The chain's CDR3 is CSVDSLTNTEAFF. The CDR3 coding sequence is TGCAGCGTGGACAGCCTAACGAACACTGAAGCTTTCTTT.

This clone appeared a single time. The rearrangement links TRBV11-3 to TRBJ2-7, with 9 bases matching TRBD1. The trim removed 1 base at V and 5 bases at J, leaving 3 bases unmatched. Germline loops: CDR1 SGHNT, CDR2 YENEEA. The CDR3 sequence is 14 residues long. The CDR3 region has the DNA TGTGCCAGCAGCTTAGTGGGGACAGGGAACGAGCAGTACTTC. It specifies CASSLVGTGNEQYF.

This rearrangement joins TRBV10-3 to TRBJ1-2, with a tentative D call TRBD1 (5 bases). The ends were cut back, 11 bases at V and 2 bases at J, with 9 bases in the middle. The length of the CDR3 is 11 residues. Germline V CDR1 and CDR2: ENHRY, SYGVKD. The CDR3 DNA reads as TGTGCCGCGCAGGGCAACTATGGCTACACCTTC. Protein product: CAAQGNYGYTF.

A single count supports this clone. The rearrangement uses TRBV5-6 and TRBJ2-1; D may be TRBD1 (5 bases). CDR3 length: 17 residues. The V gene's germline CDR1 is SGHDT and CDR2 YYEEEE. Trimming took off 0 bases at V and 1 base at J, with 14 bases between the two ends. The CDR3 loop reads CASSLDQGFWSYNEQFF. In nucleotides, the CDR3 is TGTGCCAGCAGCTTGGACCAGGGTTTTTGGTCCTACAATGAGCAGTTCTTC.

The chain links TRBV7-3 to TRBJ2-2; D perhaps matches TRBD1 (6 bases). CDR3 size: 17 residues. The V end was cut by 2 bases, the J end by 0 bases, with 13 bases between. CDR1 and CDR2 from the germline V gene are SGHTA and FQGTGA. The CDR3 loop reads CASSLVGGASNTGELFF. The CDR3 DNA reads TGTGCCAGCAGCTTAGTAGGGGGAGCGTCGAACACCGGGGAGCTGTTTTTT.

This chain uses TRBV24-1 with TRBJ2-3; possible D gene TRBD2, 6 bases. The V gene's germline CDR1 is KGHDR and CDR2 SFDVKD. This CDR3 contains 16 residues. The germline V and J ends were trimmed by 5 bases and 6 bases, with 20 bases remaining between them. The CDR3 coding sequence is TGTGCCACCAGTGTTTTCAACCAGGGCGCGGGGGATACGCAGTATTTT. It translates to CATSVFNQGAGDTQYF.

This sequence joins TRBV19 and TRBJ2-1, with 8 bases fitting TRBD1. Germline V CDR1 and CDR2: LNHDA, SQIVND (reference sequence). After removal of 1 base from V and 9 bases from J, the junction contained 8 bases not matched to a gene. The CDR3 has 15 amino acids. The CDR3 coding sequence is TGTGCCAGTAGTATAGCTGGCCACAGGGGGATTGAGCAGTTCTTC. This translates into CASSIAGHRGIEQFF.

Comments on this clone: Because the CDR3's place on the DNA is in doubt, the DNA is left out and the CDR3 is given as listed by TCRdb. The rearrangement joins TRBV5-1 to TRBJ2-7; TRBD1 reflects the table's D call only, with no check against the DNA. Including both end residues, the CDR3 is 15 amino acids long. In germline, CDR1 is SGHRS, CDR2 YFSETQ. The CDR3 protein is CASSLVGQGALGEYF.

V and J are TRBV9 and TRBJ1-1; possible D gene TRBD1, 6 bases. Germline CDR1 is SGDLS and CDR2 is YYNGEE. Between the trimmed V and J ends, which lost 0 bases and 8 bases, there was a span of 11 bases. The CDR3 sequence is 13 residues long. The CDR3 region has the DNA TGTGCCAGCAGCGTAGGTCTGGACAGAGAAGCTTTCTTT. Its protein is CASSVGLDREAFF.

V is TRBV19 and J is TRBJ2-1; 7 bases are a match to TRBD2. Germline CDR1 is LNHDA and CDR2 is SQIVND (reference sequence). J lost 7 bases, V lost 4 bases, and 4 bases had no gene match. The CDR3 is 13 amino acids. The CDR3 is CASSNSGGNEQFF. The CDR3, as DNA: TGTGCCAGTAGTAACTCCGGGGGGAATGAGCAGTTCTTC.

This sequence joins TRBV6-6 and TRBJ1-1; D perhaps matches TRBD1 (6 bases). V was cut by 2 bases and J by 1 base, with 11 bases left in between. Germline V gives CDR1 MNHNY, CDR2 SVGAGI (reference sequence). The CDR3 is made up of 15 amino acids. This CDR3 is CASSYLTRGNTEAFF. The CDR3 DNA reads as TGTGCCAGCAGTTACCTCACCAGGGGGAACACTGAAGCTTTCTTT.

The chain has TRBV11-2 and TRBJ2-1; D remains ambiguous. The CDR3 extends over 14 amino acids. The ends were cut back, 5 bases at V and 10 bases at J, with 18 bases in the middle. Germline CDR1 reads SGHAT; CDR2 reads FQNNGV. The DNA of the CDR3 is TGTGCCAGCAGCCAAAGAGAGGTTTCCGCAGAGCAGTTCTTC. It translates to CASSQREVSAEQFF.

V and J are TRBV7-6 and TRBJ1-3; D might be TRBD1 (5 bases). Germline V gives CDR1 SGHVS, CDR2 FNYEAQ. The CDR3 runs 15 residues. The germline V and J ends were trimmed by 0 bases and 5 bases, with 11 bases remaining between them. The CDR3 region is CASSLARGERNTIYF. CDR3 nucleotides: TGTGCCAGCAGCTTAGCGCGGGGGGAGAGAAACACCATATATTTT.

This rearrangement joins TRBV25-1 to TRBJ2-3, with TRBD2 identical over 8 bases. The CDR3 loop spans 15 amino acids. Germline V lookup: CDR1 MGHDK, CDR2 SYGVNS. Trimming removed 3 bases from V and 0 bases from J; junction bases left unmatched: 2. The CDR3 spells CASSDQRGSTDTQYF. The CDR3 DNA follows: TGTGCCAGCAGTGACCAGCGGGGGAGCACAGATACGCAGTATTTT.

The sample holds a few counts of this clone. This chain uses TRBV6-5 with TRBJ1-1; D possibly corresponds to TRBD1 (5 bases). Germline V lookup: CDR1 MNHEY, CDR2 SVGAGI. This CDR3 is 14 amino acids long. V lost 6 bases, J lost 7 bases, and 18 bases lay in between. The CDR3 sequence is CASSPSGGIVEAFF. The DNA for the CDR3 is TGTGCCAGCAGCCCCTCGGGGGGGATCGTTGAAGCTTTCTTT.

The V gene is TRBV5-3, the J gene TRBJ2-1, with D maybe TRBD1 (5 bases). TRBV5-3 is noted as an ORF with a role that remains uncertain. The CDR3 length is 13 residues. V gave up 5 bases and J gave up 4 bases, with 10 bases separating them. The CDR3 DNA reads as TGTGCCAGAAGACGCACAGGTTACAATGAGCAGTTCTTC. Its translation: CARRRTGYNEQFF.

The chain is built from TRBV28 and TRBJ2-3; D remains unclear. V was pared by 5 bases and J by 0 bases, with 9 bases between. This CDR3 contains 14 residues. Germline V lookup: CDR1 MDHEN, CDR2 SYDVKM. The CDR3 bases are TGTGCCAGCAGTCACTATTCTAGCACAGATACGCAGTATTTT. It translates to CASSHYSSTDTQYF.

This chain uses TRBV2 with TRBJ2-1; 9 bases match TRBD2. The V segment lost 4 bases and the J segment 5 bases; nucleotides outside the gene matches: 3. CDR3 size: 14 residues. Looked up from germline, CDR1 is SNHLY and CDR2 is FYNNEI. CDR3 amino acids: CASSGTSEDNEQFF. In DNA form, the CDR3 reads TGTGCCAGCAGTGGGACTAGCGAAGACAATGAGCAGTTCTTC.

This rearrangement joins TRBV20-1 to TRBJ2-5, with 7 positions matching TRBD2. Germline-derived CDR1 and CDR2 are DFQATT and SNEGSKA (reference sequence). The CDR3 extends over 14 amino acids. V shed 3 bases, J shed 6 bases, and the junction held 10 bases outside the gene matches. CDR3 amino acids: CSASVQGAGKTQYF. DNA for the CDR3: TGCAGTGCTAGTGTTCAGGGAGCGGGAAAGACCCAGTACTTC.

The V gene is TRBV5-4, the J gene TRBJ2-1; tentatively, D is TRBD2 (6 bases). The CDR3 is made up of 14 amino acids. V lost 3 bases and J lost 4, with 11 bases in between. Germline CDR1 SGHNT, CDR2 YYREEE (reference sequence). CDR3: CASSWDFGYNEQFF. DNA of the CDR3: TGTGCCAGCAGCTGGGACTTTGGATACAATGAGCAGTTCTTC.

This clone appeared a single time. The chain links TRBV9 to TRBJ1-2; unclear D gene. This CDR3 comprises 14 residues. The germline V gene has CDR1 SGDLS and CDR2 YYNGEE. V was trimmed by 3 bases and J by 8 bases, leaving 17 bases between them. For the CDR3, the DNA is TGTGCCAGCAGCGGAAGAGCCACCCCCTGGGGCTACACCTTC. It codes for CASSGRATPWGYTF.

This clone was detected only once. This sequence joins TRBV28 and TRBJ1-2, with D uncertain. This CDR3 is 12 amino acids long. Germline assignment: CDR1 MDHEN and CDR2 SYDVKM. The V end was cut by 7 bases, the J end by 5 bases, with 11 bases between. The CDR3 DNA follows: TGTGCCAGCAACATAACACCGTATGGCTACACCTTC. This sequence encodes CASNITPYGYTF.

The genes are TRBV9 and TRBJ1-2, with 8 bases lining up with TRBD1. Germline CDR1 and CDR2: SGDLS and YYNGEE. Losses at the gene ends were 4 bases for V and 3 bases for J; bases not matched to a gene: 11. The CDR3 runs to 16 residues. The CDR3 sequence is CASSPGQGLKDYGYTF. Written as DNA, the CDR3 is TGTGCCAGCAGCCCCGGACAGGGTCTCAAAGACTATGGCTACACCTTC.

This clone was counted between two and nine times. V gene TRBV2 combines with J gene TRBJ1-4, with D possibly matching TRBD1 (6 bases). Germline V CDR1 and CDR2: SNHLY, FYNNEI. Trimming removed 6 bases from V and 4 bases from J, with 12 bases in between. The CDR3 extends over 14 amino acids. The CDR3 DNA reads as TGTGCCAGCAGCCCGGGACACTTTAATGAAAAACTGTTTTTT. It translates to CASSPGHFNEKLFF.

This chain links TRBV29-1 with TRBJ2-5; D gene uncertain. Germline-derived CDR1 and CDR2 are SQVTM and ANQGSEA. This CDR3 spans 11 amino acids. Deletions cut 1 base from V and 2 bases from J, with 2 bases between. CDR3 DNA: TGCAGCGTTGAAGTACAAGAGACCCAGTACTTC. It codes for CSVEVQETQYF.

Here the CDR3 DNA reads TGTGCCAGCAGCTTAGAGGCAGGGAACTATGGCTACACCTTC. This translates into CASSLEAGNYGYTF. The genes are TRBV7-2 and TRBJ1-2; possible D gene TRBD1, 5 bases. The CDR3 is made up of 14 amino acids. Trimming took off 1 base at V and 2 bases at J, with 8 bases between the two ends. Germline V gene lookup returns CDR1 SGHTA and CDR2 FQGNSA.

The CDR3 is CSVQRLAGGDNEQFF. In nucleotides, the CDR3 is TGCAGCGTCCAACGATTAGCGGGAGGGGACAATGAGCAGTTCTTC. V usage is TRBV29-1 and J usage is TRBJ2-1; 11 positions agree with TRBD2. With 6 bases clipped from V and 5 bases from J, the junction kept 9 bases outside the gene matches. From germline, CDR1 is SQVTM and CDR2 ANQGSEA. The CDR3 consists of 15 residues.

This CDR3 reads CASSDSGQGAGSNQPQHF. The CDR3 nucleotides are TGTGCCAGCAGTGACTCGGGACAGGGGGCGGGGAGCAATCAGCCCCAGCATTTT. This chain connects TRBV6-4 to TRBJ1-5, with 12 bases identical to TRBD1. Unmatched junction bases numbered 4, after V lost 0 bases and J lost 1 base. Germline loops: CDR1 MRHNA, CDR2 SNTAGT. The CDR3 extends over 18 amino acids.

This rearrangement joins TRBV27 to TRBJ1-3, with 8 bases aligning to TRBD1. The CDR3 covers 15 residues. After removal of 5 bases from V and 2 bases from J, the junction contained 5 bases not matched to a gene. Looked up from germline, CDR1 is MNHEY and CDR2 is SMNVEV (reference sequence). The CDR3 protein is CASSPRTGTGNTIYF. The CDR3, as DNA: TGTGCCAGCAGTCCCCGGACAGGGACTGGAAACACCATATATTTT.